This TCR beta chain was captured by sequencing in a study of cytomegalovirus exposure and HLA in healthy donors. General study points: In vitro checks showed that a few CMV-associated chains really do target CMV antigens.

PCR employed 60 Vbeta and 13 Jbeta primers. The data were produced by immunoSEQ multiplex PCR, yet TCRdb's version contains in-frame clones alone and is incomplete. The data contain about 94,000 clones, under 80% of them seen just once; the ten biggest clones take up 20% to 25%. Concerning this clone itself: Its antigen remains unknown.

Between the trimmed V and J ends, which lost 1 base and 0 bases, there was a span of 9 bases. This CDR3 spans 15 amino acids. Germline-derived CDR1 and CDR2 are SGHTA and FQGNSA. This chain joins TRBV7-2 and TRBJ2-5; a weak D match, TRBD1 (5 bases). The receptor was isolated from a man aged 25 to 40 in good health and CMV-seropositive. The material sequenced was PBMCs. The CDR3 DNA reads as TGTGCCAGCAGCTTAGGAGGCAGGGACCAAGAGACCCAGTACTTC. It encodes CASSLGGRDQETQYF.